This TCR beta chain was recovered during a study of OX40 agonist ivuxolimab in advanced cancers. Study-wide background: Administration of intravenous ivuxolimab to patients occurred every 2 weeks at 0.01 to 10 mg/kg. Hepatocellular carcinoma, melanoma, renal cell or head and neck cancer affected the dose-escalation patients.

The CDR3 length is 13 residues. Germline V gene sequence: CDR1 SNHLY, CDR2 FYNNEI. Trimming shortened V by 9 bases and J by 11 bases, and 19 bases separated the two germline ends. Sequenced by immunoSEQ multiplex PCR; TCRdb stores in-frame clones only, minus some. In the table there are tens of thousands of clones, 70% to 90% of which are singletons. The study's findings and limits: By week 6 at 0.1 to 3.0 mg/kg, blood CD4+ and CD8+ T cells had expanded clonally.

This clone was recorded once. The antigen is unknown. Patients with a history of autoimmune disease or on systemic immunosuppression were excluded. This material consisted of CD4+ or CD8+ T cells sorted from blood, taken in a trial of the OX40 agonist ivuxolimab. The sequence came from an adult with an advanced solid tumor such as melanoma, head and neck, liver or kidney cancer. V is TRBV2 and J is TRBJ1-4, with D perhaps matching TRBD1 (6 bases). As DNA, the CDR3 is TGTGCCAGTCAGACAGGCCTTTCTGGGAAACTGTTTTTT. Amino acids: CASQTGLSGKLFF.